This T cell receptor (beta chain) is from a study of blood T cell repertoires in COVID-19 (dated by TCRdb to 2018 to 2020). Regarding the complete study: Samples covering the acute and convalescent phases of COVID-19 were provided by collaborators in the United States, Italy and Spain. The prospective study material was composed of cDNA or gDNA derived from T cells, B-cell-depleted T cells, or PBMCs. Deeply sampled blood TCRbeta repertoires from subjects exposed to, actively infected with, or recovered from COVID-19 were included in the dataset. The repertoires were released in a freely available public database meant as a resource for research on the immune response to SARS-CoV-2. The samples were drawn from two sources: the first 160 participants of the ongoing ImmuneRACE study, and 950 to 1,500 subjects contributed by 6 global collaborators. A de-identified subject ID, COVID-19 status, age in years and sex were almost always included in the sample metadata. HLA class I and class II types, where available, came from metadata supplied by the sample provider rather than from assay-based typing.

Study-level results and caveats: Clinical and demographic metadata were provided uncurated, with the amount varying by source and participant.

Whole blood was collected in K2EDTA tubes by collaborating institutions according to the institutions' own protocols. For TCRbeta analysis, collaborators shipped samples as frozen whole blood, isolated PBMCs, or DNA extracted from either of those sample types. The immunoSEQ Assay, a bias-controlled multiplex PCR, was used to amplify TCRbeta CDR3 regions from genomic DNA. On the authors' methods: The number of nucleated cells in each sample was estimated by amplification of reference gene primers within the assay. To quantify the absolute abundance of each unique TCRbeta CDR3 rearrangement, sequence reads were collapsed and filtered. Productive Simpson clonality was computed per sample as the square root of Simpson's diversity index over productive rearrangements. Not all clones reach the TCRdb copy of this immuneACCESS table, which keeps in-frame sequences only. Checked studies attribute under half of the gap to unresolved V genes and leave the rest unexplained. D and trimming come from the DNA, and the V and J calls and clone size come from that table. The sample table holds approximately 41,000 clones, of which approximately 85% were seen once. The ten largest account for roughly 38% of the sample.

Its CDR3 holds 11 amino acids, cysteine through phenylalanine. CDR3 DNA is the only sequence kept; it has 33 bases, read in frame from the first base. The V and J ends are trimmed by 4 bases and 11 bases, leaving 11 bases between them. Notes on this clone: The antigen it binds to is not known. Per-base quality was not reported, and no clone a single base away is much larger than it.

The TCR originated in a man aged 40-49 years with active or convalescent COVID-19. The material sequenced was peripheral blood. The chain joins TRBV12-3 or TRBV12-4 to TRBJ1-1, with the D gene too uncertain to name. The sequenced DNA: TGTGCCAGCAGTTCAGGAATGTGGGCTTTCTTT. Its amino acids are CASSSGMWAFF.